Described below is a single TCR beta chain sequence and its context. The antigen is not known. The sample originates from a study of shared clonotypes between healthy human individuals. Study conclusions and caveats: Estimated richness was generally greater in naive than memory subsets.

The table came from immunoSEQ multiplex PCR; TCRdb's copy has only in-frame clones and leaves some out. The profile shows about 2.3 million clones, around 90% of them singletons. Germline lookup yields CDR1 KGHSH and CDR2 LQKENI. The V gene lost 5 bases and the J gene lost 3 bases, with 10 bases spanning the gap. This CDR3 has 13 residues. Within Nashville, Tennessee resided all donors, each a Caucasian adult. Sequenced input: naive CD4+ T cells from PBMCs. As to subset: CD45RA+ positively selected. The gene calls are TRBV18 and TRBJ1-2, with D possibly TRBD1 on 5 matching bases. The receptor's source is a man younger than 35 in good health. Some clones in this sample may be carry-over from other donors' samples. CDR3 sequence: CASSAGGDYGYTF. In DNA form, the CDR3 reads TGTGCCAGCTCAGCCGGGGGGGACTATGGCTACACCTTC.